These T cell receptor beta chains were read from a single sample in a study of T cell repertoires in cytomegalovirus infection. TCRdb itself ran the reads through MiXCR, one entry per CDR3 protein. This sample yields some 600,000 distinct CDR3 sequences, of which less than 25% are seen a single time; 6.5% to 10% belongs to the top ten. The sequencing sample was made of CD8+ T cells from PBMCs. The receptors derive from a human donor in good health (CMV status not recorded). Some clones in this sample may be carry-over from other donors' samples. Each CDR3 is given with its conserved first and last residue. Some rows have no size entry. The others give once, few or many, or a class for an expanded clone.

>few|TRBJ1-2|TRBV4-1
CASSQDPQGDGYTF
>many|TRBJ2-7|TRBV7-6
CASSLGGVSYEQYF
>-|TRBJ2-7|TRBV7-6
CVSSGSWASGSYEQYF
>-|TRBJ2-1|TRBV10-3
CAIKRTGDRDEQFF
>many|TRBJ1-1|TRBV12-3/TRBV12-4
CASSLMGNTEAFF
>few|TRBJ1-5|TRBV27
CATRGGESQPQHF
>few|TRBJ1-2|TRBV5-1
CASSLEHGPNYGYTF
>many|TRBJ2-2|TRBV7-9
CASSLDATGNTGELFF
>many|TRBJ2-2|TRBV12-3/TRBV12-4
CASSFWNTGELFF
>-|TRBJ2-5|TRBV2
CASLDRDVQETQYF
>few|TRBJ2-2|TRBV29-1
CSVTGTANTGELFF
>few|TRBJ2-5|TRBV11-2
CASSLGPDIRETQYF
>-|TRBJ2-4|TRBV7-9
CASKGVENIQYF
>few|TRBJ1-5|TRBV5-6
CASSASGQRNQPQHF
>many|TRBJ2-2|TRBV6-2/TRBV6-3
CASSFSATNTGELFF
>few|TRBJ2-3|TRBV29-1
CSVSNTDTQYF
>many|TRBJ2-2|TRBV7-6
CASSSNPKVVGTGELFF
>few|TRBJ1-1|TRBV7-3
CASSPTGGFMNTEAFF
>-|TRBJ2-2|TRBV7-6
CASTSSRGTGELFF
>few|TRBJ1-1|TRBV7-9
CASSFLPGPLNTEAFF
>-|TRBJ2-1|TRBV12-3/TRBV12-4
CASSLEVAVEQFF
>-|TRBJ2-1|TRBV19
CASSYDDRGLGNEQFF
>many|TRBJ1-3|TRBV12-3/TRBV12-4
CASSLYGNTIYF
>-|TRBJ1-1|TRBV28
CASSLGWGAGMNTEAFF
>many|TRBJ1-4|TRBV7-9
CASSSSGDRRINEKLFF
>few|TRBJ1-6|TRBV7-6
CASSPDSSPLHF
>few|TRBJ1-1|TRBV5-1
CASSLDLGNTEAFF
>few|TRBJ2-3|TRBV7-9
CASSPDRVGTDTQYF
>few|TRBJ1-2|TRBV2
CASSEGGNYGYTF
>many|TRBJ1-1|TRBV7-6
CASSRNLNFFFGGTVEAFF
>many|TRBJ2-2|TRBV5-4
CASSLANSPGELFF
>-|TRBJ1-1|TRBV6-8
CASSYSKWGLGNTEDFF
>few|TRBJ2-3|TRBV6-6
CASSSSGGITDTQYF
>many|TRBJ2-7|TRBV12-3/TRBV12-4
CASRPGQGPYEQYF
>-|TRBJ1-2|TRBV5-3
CASSLSQGLRHYGYTF
>many|TRBJ2-1|TRBV7-6
CASSLGDSNEQFF
>-|TRBJ2-3|TRBV7-9
CASSSGRGLTDTQYF
>few|TRBJ1-2|TRBV5-4
CASSLPRQHNYGYTF
>many|TRBJ2-5|TRBV7-2
CASSLWDETQYF
>-|TRBJ1-4|TRBV12-3/TRBV12-4
CASAMTGTVLLWTNEKLFF
>-|TRBJ1-2|TRBV7-9
CASSTRTEIYGYTF
>few|TRBJ1-2|TRBV29-1
CSVVHENNYGYTF
>-|TRBJ2-5|TRBV20-1
CSARDWVDDRETQYF
>-|TRBJ2-3|TRBV10-3
CAIRVLAGGEGPDTQYF
>-|TRBJ2-2|TRBV20-1
CSARDFGDTGELFF
>-|TRBJ2-1|TRBV9
CASSVRTSGNNEQFF
>many|TRBJ2-1|TRBV7-8
CASSLKHSSYNEQFF
>few|TRBJ2-1|TRBV9
CASSHPLPGSSGAYEQFF
>-|TRBJ2-1|TRBV6-2/TRBV6-3
CASSNSETPPYNEQFF
>-|TRBJ2-2|TRBV5-1
CASSPVGSGELFF
>many|TRBJ1-2|TRBV6-6
CASTEYVDGYTF
>-|TRBJ2-3|TRBV20-1
CSATTSLLAADTQYF
>few|TRBJ1-1|TRBV29-1
CSVVSGTGDLEAFF
>-|TRBJ1-2|TRBV27
CASSLSARGGYTF
>few|TRBJ2-3|TRBV14
CASSFLGQGQDTQYF